Included here is one TCR beta chain sequence, with context. The CDR3 consists of 14 residues. CDR1 and CDR2 (germline): LNHDA, SQIVND (reference sequence). Trimming cost V 5 bases and J 3 bases, with 8 bases left between them. These data come from a study of CD8+CD57+ T cells in acquired aplastic anemia. For CDR3 and TCR beta VDJ profiling, genomic DNA was the template used. MiXCR, applied by TCRdb to the reads, yields one record per CDR3 protein. In the table there are about 180,000 distinct CDR3 sequences, under 55% of which are singletons. This chain uses TRBV19 with TRBJ2-6, with D unclear. The origin of this receptor is a human donor in good health. The sample taken for sequencing was sorted CD4+, CD8+, or CD8+CD57+ T cells (not recorded which) from PBMCs. This CDR3 is CASSDLSGANVLTF. The CDR3 nucleotides read TGTGCCAGTAGTGACCTGAGTGGGGCCAACGTCCTGACTTTC.